Listed below are T cell receptor beta chains from one sample, sequenced in a study of blood T cells in healthy people across ages. TCRdb redid the calling of the 5' RACE reads with MiXCR, one entry per CDR3 protein. Of about 1.4 million distinct CDR3 sequences in the sample, 59% are singletons; the top ten hold over 5%. Sequenced material: blood. The receptors were sampled from a man younger than 35 in good health. CDR3s include the opening cysteine and the closing phenylalanine or tryptophan. The D gene is left open where the match is weak. Clone size is stated in some rows and not others, as once, few, many or a class when expanded.

v_call: TRBV29-1
clone_size: .
d_call: TRBD1
j_call: TRBJ1-2
cdr3_aa: CSVDAQGVGYGYTF
cdr3_nt: TGCAGCGTTGACGCACAGGGGGTCGGATATGGCTACACCTTC

v_call: TRBV12-3/TRBV12-4
clone_size: many
d_call: .
j_call: TRBJ2-7
cdr3_aa: CASSLTYEQYF
cdr3_nt: TGTGCCAGCAGCTTAACCTACGAGCAGTACTTC

v_call: TRBV10-2
clone_size: .
d_call: .
j_call: TRBJ2-7
cdr3_aa: CASRETGEGEQYF
cdr3_nt: TGCGCCAGCAGAGAGACAGGGGAGGGCGAGCAGTACTTC

v_call: TRBV12-3/TRBV12-4
clone_size: .
d_call: TRBD2
j_call: TRBJ2-7
cdr3_aa: CASSRASGRTEQYF
cdr3_nt: TGTGCCAGCTCCCGGGCTAGCGGGAGAACCGAGCAGTACTTC

v_call: TRBV10-2
clone_size: few
d_call: .
j_call: TRBJ2-7
cdr3_aa: CASRDGTKISSYEQYF
cdr3_nt: TGCGCCAGCAGGGATGGGACGAAAATAAGCTCCTACGAGCAGTACTTC

v_call: TRBV10-2
clone_size: .
d_call: TRBD1
j_call: TRBJ2-7
cdr3_aa: CASSEPGQNFYEQYF
cdr3_nt: TGCGCCAGCAGTGAGCCGGGACAGAATTTCTACGAGCAGTACTTC

v_call: TRBV6-2/TRBV6-3
clone_size: .
d_call: .
j_call: TRBJ1-6
cdr3_aa: CASSSTSSSYNSPLHF
cdr3_nt: TGTGCCAGCAGTTCTACATCGAGCTCCTATAATTCACCCCTCCACTTT

v_call: TRBV7-9
clone_size: few
d_call: TRBD1
j_call: TRBJ2-1
cdr3_aa: CASSNRDRVYNEQFF
cdr3_nt: TGTGCCAGCAGCAACCGGGACAGGGTGTACAATGAGCAGTTCTTC

v_call: TRBV11-2
clone_size: .
d_call: TRBD1
j_call: TRBJ1-2
cdr3_aa: CAISGTGGASSYGYTF
cdr3_nt: TGTGCCATCTCGGGGACAGGAGGAGCTTCTAGCTATGGCTACACCTTC

v_call: TRBV29-1
clone_size: few
d_call: .
j_call: TRBJ2-3
cdr3_aa: CSVTWDPGTDTQYF
cdr3_nt: TGCAGCGTAACATGGGATCCTGGCACAGATACGCAGTATTTT

v_call: TRBV11-2
clone_size: few
d_call: TRBD2
j_call: TRBJ2-1
cdr3_aa: CASSLALAGAYNEQFF
cdr3_nt: TGTGCCAGCAGCTTAGCTTTAGCGGGGGCCTACAATGAGCAGTTCTTC

v_call: TRBV24-1
clone_size: .
d_call: .
j_call: TRBJ2-5
cdr3_aa: CATSDPTRETQYF
cdr3_nt: TGTGCCACCAGTGACCCGACCAGAGAGACCCAGTACTTC

v_call: TRBV7-2
clone_size: .
d_call: .
j_call: TRBJ2-1
cdr3_aa: CASSPPRERGEQFF
cdr3_nt: TGTGCCAGCAGCCCCCCTCGGGAGCGCGGGGAGCAGTTCTTC

v_call: TRBV6-4
clone_size: many
d_call: .
j_call: TRBJ2-7
cdr3_aa: CASRDHEQYF
cdr3_nt: TGTGCCAGCAGGGATCACGAGCAGTACTTC

v_call: TRBV20-1
clone_size: .
d_call: .
j_call: TRBJ1-5
cdr3_aa: CGASAGIRFQPQHF
cdr3_nt: TGCGGTGCTAGTGCGGGGATAAGGTTTCAGCCCCAGCATTTT

v_call: TRBV7-9
clone_size: .
d_call: .
j_call: TRBJ2-7
cdr3_aa: CASSYLTVGAYEQYF
cdr3_nt: TGTGCCAGCAGCTATCTTACGGTAGGGGCGTACGAGCAGTACTTC

v_call: TRBV20-1
clone_size: .
d_call: .
j_call: TRBJ1-2
cdr3_aa: CSALIPENYGYTF
cdr3_nt: TGCAGTGCTCTCATTCCGGAGAACTATGGCTACACCTTC

v_call: TRBV4-1
clone_size: .
d_call: .
j_call: TRBJ1-2
cdr3_aa: CASSQDPQAGHGYTF
cdr3_nt: TGCGCCAGCAGCCAAGACCCGCAGGCAGGTCATGGCTACACCTTC

v_call: TRBV9
clone_size: .
d_call: .
j_call: TRBJ1-2
cdr3_aa: CASDGVNYGYTF
cdr3_nt: TGTGCCAGCGATGGAGTGAACTATGGCTACACCTTC

v_call: TRBV5-1
clone_size: few
d_call: .
j_call: TRBJ2-3
cdr3_aa: CASSLTPSTDTQYF
cdr3_nt: TGTGCCAGCAGTTTAACCCCATCCACAGATACGCAGTATTTT

v_call: TRBV15
clone_size: .
d_call: .
j_call: TRBJ1-1
cdr3_aa: CATSRGAGTTNTEAFF
cdr3_nt: TGTGCCACCAGCAGAGGAGCCGGGACAACGAACACTGAAGCTTTCTTT

v_call: TRBV9
clone_size: .
d_call: TRBD2
j_call: TRBJ2-1
cdr3_aa: CASSGTSGTSNEQFF
cdr3_nt: TGTGCCAGCAGCGGGACTAGCGGGACATCCAATGAGCAGTTCTTC

v_call: TRBV4-3
clone_size: .
d_call: .
j_call: TRBJ1-5
cdr3_aa: CASSQDLNNQPQHF
cdr3_nt: TGCGCCAGCAGCCAAGATCTAAACAATCAGCCCCAGCATTTT

v_call: TRBV20-1
clone_size: few
d_call: .
j_call: TRBJ2-3
cdr3_aa: CSASSGSTDTQYF
cdr3_nt: TGCAGTGCTAGCTCGGGGAGCACAGATACGCAGTATTTT

v_call: TRBV4-2
clone_size: once
d_call: TRBD1
j_call: TRBJ1-2
cdr3_aa: CASSQGDWDRVSYGYTF
cdr3_nt: TGTGCCAGCAGCCAAGGGGATTGGGACAGGGTTTCCTATGGCTACACCTTC

v_call: TRBV4-1
clone_size: .
d_call: .
j_call: TRBJ1-4
cdr3_aa: CASSQDFGGGNEKLFF
cdr3_nt: TGCGCCAGCAGCCAAGATTTCGGGGGAGGTAATGAAAAACTGTTTTTT

v_call: TRBV20-1
clone_size: .
d_call: .
j_call: TRBJ1-2
cdr3_aa: CSAPWQGYGYTF
cdr3_nt: TGCAGTGCCCCCTGGCAGGGCTATGGCTACACCTTC

v_call: TRBV20-1
clone_size: few
d_call: .
j_call: TRBJ1-4
cdr3_aa: CSAREDRGPEKLFF
cdr3_nt: TGCAGTGCTAGAGAGGATCGTGGACCCGAAAAACTGTTTTTT

v_call: TRBV28
clone_size: .
d_call: .
j_call: TRBJ2-1
cdr3_aa: CASNGGGEQFF
cdr3_nt: TGTGCCAGCAACGGGGGAGGTGAGCAGTTCTTC

v_call: TRBV27
clone_size: few
d_call: TRBD1
j_call: TRBJ1-5
cdr3_aa: CASSLSRGLNQPQHF
cdr3_nt: TGTGCCAGCAGTTTATCCAGGGGGCTAAATCAGCCCCAGCATTTT

v_call: TRBV27
clone_size: .
d_call: .
j_call: TRBJ2-1
cdr3_aa: CASIFGVHEQFF
cdr3_nt: TGTGCCAGCATTTTTGGGGTCCATGAGCAGTTCTTC

v_call: TRBV6-5
clone_size: few
d_call: .
j_call: TRBJ2-5
cdr3_aa: CASSYSLVETQYF
cdr3_nt: TGTGCCAGCAGTTACAGCTTGGTAGAGACCCAGTACTTC

v_call: TRBV20-1
clone_size: .
d_call: .
j_call: TRBJ2-7
cdr3_aa: CSAWTAATGEQYF
cdr3_nt: TGCAGTGCATGGACAGCCGCTACGGGCGAGCAGTACTTC

v_call: TRBV9
clone_size: .
d_call: TRBD2
j_call: TRBJ2-3
cdr3_aa: CASSSRTSGGVMQYF
cdr3_nt: TGTGCCAGCAGCTCTCGGACTAGCGGGGGGGTTATGCAGTATTTT

v_call: TRBV5-6
clone_size: .
d_call: .
j_call: TRBJ2-7
cdr3_aa: CASSRQGGGSYEQYF
cdr3_nt: TGTGCCAGCAGTCGACAGGGCGGAGGGTCCTACGAGCAGTACTTC

v_call: TRBV6-2/TRBV6-3
clone_size: .
d_call: .
j_call: TRBJ2-6
cdr3_aa: CASSYSSGSGANVLTF
cdr3_nt: TGTGCCAGCAGTTACTCAAGCGGGTCTGGGGCCAACGTCCTGACTTTC

v_call: TRBV29-1
clone_size: .
d_call: .
j_call: TRBJ1-1
cdr3_aa: CSVESNLGNTEAFF
cdr3_nt: TGCAGCGTTGAAAGTAACCTGGGGAACACTGAAGCTTTCTTT

v_call: TRBV7-9
clone_size: .
d_call: TRBD2
j_call: TRBJ2-2
cdr3_aa: CTSSSGGGTGELFF
cdr3_nt: TGTACCAGCAGCTCCGGGGGGGGCACCGGGGAGCTGTTTTTT

v_call: TRBV12-5
clone_size: .
d_call: .
j_call: TRBJ1-5
cdr3_aa: CASLQGASQPQHF
cdr3_nt: TGTGCTAGTTTGCAGGGAGCCAGCCAGCCCCAGCATTTT

v_call: TRBV4-3
clone_size: few
d_call: .
j_call: TRBJ2-5
cdr3_aa: CASSQDRGEETQYF
cdr3_nt: TGCGCCAGCAGCCAAGATAGGGGAGAGGAGACCCAGTACTTC

v_call: TRBV20-1
clone_size: few
d_call: TRBD2
j_call: TRBJ2-7
cdr3_aa: CSASSLAGPYEQYF
cdr3_nt: TGCAGTGCTAGTAGTCTAGCGGGACCCTACGAGCAGTACTTC

v_call: TRBV6-2/TRBV6-3
clone_size: few
d_call: TRBD2
j_call: TRBJ2-5
cdr3_aa: CASSYGGGPRETQYF
cdr3_nt: TGTGCCAGCAGTTACGGCGGGGGACCAAGAGAGACCCAGTACTTC

v_call: TRBV6-1
clone_size: few
d_call: .
j_call: TRBJ1-2
cdr3_aa: CASSEGGRANYGYTF
cdr3_nt: TGTGCCAGCAGTGAAGGCGGCAGAGCTAACTATGGCTACACCTTC

v_call: TRBV10-2
clone_size: .
d_call: TRBD1
j_call: TRBJ2-7
cdr3_aa: CASDRTGWGEQYF
cdr3_nt: TGCGCCAGCGATCGGACAGGGTGGGGCGAGCAGTACTTC

v_call: TRBV7-9
clone_size: .
d_call: TRBD1
j_call: TRBJ2-7
cdr3_aa: CASSPIPQQDRAHEQYF
cdr3_nt: TGTGCCAGCAGCCCTATCCCCCAACAGGACAGGGCCCACGAGCAGTACTTC

v_call: TRBV29-1
clone_size: few
d_call: TRBD2
j_call: TRBJ2-5
cdr3_aa: CSVQTSGEETQYF
cdr3_nt: TGCAGCGTTCAGACTAGCGGGGAAGAGACCCAGTACTTC

v_call: TRBV28
clone_size: .
d_call: .
j_call: TRBJ2-7
cdr3_aa: CASSFRLSEQYF
cdr3_nt: TGTGCCAGCAGTTTTAGGCTATCCGAGCAGTACTTC

v_call: TRBV12-3/TRBV12-4
clone_size: .
d_call: .
j_call: TRBJ2-3
cdr3_aa: CASSLSVGADTQYF
cdr3_nt: TGTGCCAGCAGTTTATCCGTGGGAGCAGATACGCAGTATTTT

v_call: TRBV24-1
clone_size: .
d_call: TRBD2
j_call: TRBJ2-1
cdr3_aa: CATSAGGRPYNEQFF
cdr3_nt: TGTGCCACCAGTGCAGGCGGGAGACCCTACAATGAGCAGTTCTTC

v_call: TRBV4-3
clone_size: .
d_call: .
j_call: TRBJ2-1
cdr3_aa: CASSQDTYSWEQFF
cdr3_nt: TGCGCCAGCAGCCAAGATACATATAGCTGGGAGCAGTTCTTC

v_call: TRBV10-3
clone_size: .
d_call: TRBD1
j_call: TRBJ1-2
cdr3_aa: CAISDRPDRDGGHTF
cdr3_nt: TGTGCCATCAGTGATCGCCCTGACAGGGACGGAGGCCACACCTTC

v_call: TRBV7-9
clone_size: .
d_call: .
j_call: TRBJ2-2
cdr3_aa: CASSQPSHGELFF
cdr3_nt: TGTGCCAGCAGCCAGCCAAGTCACGGGGAGCTGTTTTTT

v_call: TRBV20-1
clone_size: .
d_call: TRBD2
j_call: TRBJ2-7
cdr3_aa: CSADLSSGPPYEQYF
cdr3_nt: TGCAGTGCTGACCTATCTAGCGGGCCCCCCTACGAGCAGTACTTC

v_call: TRBV7-9
clone_size: .
d_call: TRBD2
j_call: TRBJ2-1
cdr3_aa: CASSRPLAGGPHNEQFF
cdr3_nt: TGTGCCAGCAGCCGGCCTTTAGCGGGAGGGCCCCACAATGAGCAGTTCTTC